A selection of T cell receptor beta chains follows, all from one sample in a study of PD-1 blockade in classical Hodgkin lymphoma. Using immunoSEQ multiplex PCR, the repertoire was profiled, and TCRdb retains in-frame clones only, with some absent. This table has roughly 47,000 clones, about three quarters appearing once. This material consisted of peripheral blood mononuclear cells (PBMCs), taken before the second cycle of nivolumab. These receptors were taken from a human donor with classical Hodgkin lymphoma. The CDR3 runs from the conserved cysteine through the conserved F or W. Fields, in order: D gene, J gene, V gene, clone size, CDR3 DNA, CDR3 protein. D genes are given only for firm matches. A row's size may be missing; if present it is once, few, many or a size class.

TRBD2,TRBJ2-5,TRBV7-8,NA,TGTGCCAGCAGTCTAAGGTGGACTAGCGGGGAGACCCAGTACTTC,CASSLRWTSGETQYF
NA,TRBJ1-2,TRBV25-1,NA,TGTGCCAGCAGTGCGAACAATCAGCAAGCTCTCTATGGCTACACCTTC,CASSANNQQALYGYTF
NA,TRBJ2-7,TRBV27,NA,TGTGCCAGCAGTTGGGACTTCCAGGGAGAGCAGTACTTC,CASSWDFQGEQYF
NA,TRBJ2-5,TRBV5-1,NA,TGCGCCAGCAGCTTGAGCCAGACAGAGACCCAGTACTTC,CASSLSQTETQYF
TRBD1,TRBJ2-7,TRBV6-5,NA,TGTGCCACCAGACCGAGGACAGGGAGGTACGAGCAGTACTTC,CATRPRTGRYEQYF
NA,TRBJ2-5,TRBV12-5,NA,TGTGCTAGTGGCCCCGGCAGGGGACCCCAAGAGACCCAGTACTTC,CASGPGRGPQETQYF
TRBD1,TRBJ1-4,TRBV19,NA,TGTGCCAGCACCCGACAGGGGGCTAATGAAAAACTGTTTTTT,CASTRQGANEKLFF
NA,TRBJ1-1,TRBV5-1,NA,TGCGCCAGCAGCTTGGACGACCGTCACTCCCAACCTGAAGCTTTCTTT,CASSLDDRHSQPEAFF
TRBD1,TRBJ1-1,TRBV19,NA,TGTGCCAGTAGTCAAGACAGGGCCAATGAAGCTTTCTTT,CASSQDRANEAFF
TRBD2,TRBJ2-3,TRBV5-4,NA,TGTGCCAGCAGCTTGGCCAGCGGGGGGGCAATGGATACGCAGTATTTT,CASSLASGGAMDTQYF
NA,TRBJ1-1,TRBV30,NA,TGTGCCTGGAGCCTCCATATGAACACTGAAGCTTTCTTT,CAWSLHMNTEAFF
NA,TRBJ2-1,TRBV5-1,NA,TGCGCCAGCAGCACCGAGACTAAATCTGACAATGAGCAGTTCTTC,CASSTETKSDNEQFF
NA,TRBJ1-1,TRBV29-1,NA,TGCAGCCCGGGGGGCCCGGAGGTCACTGAAGCTTTCTTT,CSPGGPEVTEAFF
TRBD2,TRBJ2-5,TRBV5-1,NA,TGCGCCAGCAGCCTGGGAGGGGTACAAGAGACCCAGTACTTC,CASSLGGVQETQYF
NA,TRBJ2-7,TRBV6-5,NA,TGTGCCAGCAGCCACGGACAGCCCTACGAGCAGTACTTC,CASSHGQPYEQYF
NA,TRBJ1-1,TRBV30,few,TGTGCCTGGAGTCTATCCGGACCGGTGAACACTGAAGCTTTCTTT,CAWSLSGPVNTEAFF
NA,TRBJ2-1,TRBV6-5,few,TGTGCCAGCAGGCAAGAGGACTACGATGAGCAGTTCTTC,CASRQEDYDEQFF
NA,TRBJ2-7,TRBV5-1,NA,TGCGCCAGCAGCTTGGTGGTTATAGGGACCTACGAGCAGTACTTC,CASSLVVIGTYEQYF
NA,TRBJ2-2,TRBV7-2,NA,TGTGCCAGCAGTTACATCTCAGGGGTGCACGGGGAGCTGTTTTTT,CASSYISGVHGELFF
TRBD2,TRBJ2-3,TRBV9,once,TGTGCCAGCACCAACCCCGGGACTAGCGGGGGGGCCCCAGATACGCAGTATTTT,CASTNPGTSGGAPDTQYF
NA,TRBJ1-1,TRBV18,NA,TGTGCCAGCTCCCCCTTCGCCGGGGAAAACACTGAAGCTTTCTTT,CASSPFAGENTEAFF
NA,TRBJ2-1,TRBV7-2,NA,TGTGCCAGCAGCTTGAGCTACGGAGGGGAGCAGTTCTTC,CASSLSYGGEQFF
NA,TRBJ2-1,TRBV7-9,NA,TGTGCCAGCAGCCCCCATCAGGGCGTAAATGAGCAGTTCTTC,CASSPHQGVNEQFF
NA,TRBJ2-2,TRBV6-5,once,TGTGCCAGCAGCCCTCCTAGGCCCACCAGGGAGCTGTTTTTT,CASSPPRPTRELFF
TRBD2,TRBJ2-5,TRBV7-3,NA,TGTGCCAGCAGCTTAACCGGGGGGAGATACCAAGAGACCCAGTACTTC,CASSLTGGRYQETQYF
NA,TRBJ2-2,TRBV6-1,NA,TGTGCCAGCAGTGTAGAAGCGGTAATGAAACTGGGCGGGGAGCTGTTTTTT,CASSVEAVMKLGGELFF
TRBD2,TRBJ2-1,TRBV4-3,once,TGCGCCAGCAGCCAACCAAGCGGGGGGGCCCCCCGCAATGAGCAGTTCTTC,CASSQPSGGAPRNEQFF
NA,TRBJ2-1,TRBV11-2,few,TGTGCCAGCAGCTCCGGCGCTAGTCGCAATGAGCAGTTCTTC,CASSSGASRNEQFF
NA,TRBJ2-1,TRBV9,NA,TGTGCCAGCAGCGTAGGGTTTTTAGCGGACTCCTACAATGAGCAGTTCTTC,CASSVGFLADSYNEQFF
NA,TRBJ2-7,TRBV29-1,NA,TGCAGCGCAACCCCGGACCCCGCCTACGAGCAGTACTTC,CSATPDPAYEQYF
NA,TRBJ2-7,TRBV28,once,TGTGCCAGCAGTACAACAGGGAATGATCCCTCGCGCGAGCAGTACTTC,CASSTTGNDPSREQYF
NA,TRBJ2-6,TRBV14,NA,TGTGCCAGCAGCCAAGGTCGACGACCCTCTGGGGCCAACGTCCTGACTTTC,CASSQGRRPSGANVLTF
NA,TRBJ1-6,TRBV6-5,NA,TGTGCCAGCAGCTCTACAGGGTTCGGTTCACCCCTCCACTTT,CASSSTGFGSPLHF
NA,TRBJ2-7,TRBV7-2,NA,TGTGCCAGCAGCCTCGAGTACGAGCAGTACTTC,CASSLEYEQYF
TRBD1,TRBJ2-7,TRBV6-1,NA,TGTGCCATTTTCCGACAGGGCTCATCCTACGAGCAGTACTTC,CAIFRQGSSYEQYF
NA,TRBJ1-2,TRBV19,NA,TGTGCCAGTAGGGGTGGGCAGGTCGGGTATGGCTACACCTTC,CASRGGQVGYGYTF
TRBD1,TRBJ2-4,TRBV19,once,TGTGCCAGTAGTATAGGCGGACAGGGGGCGGCCAAAAACATTCAGTACTTC,CASSIGGQGAAKNIQYF
TRBD2,TRBJ2-1,TRBV29-1,NA,TGCAGCGTTGAATATACGGGAGGGCCGGATGAGCAGTTCTTC,CSVEYTGGPDEQFF
NA,TRBJ1-5,TRBV19,NA,TGTGCCAGTAGCCCAAGGGCCCCAGAGGCCAATCAGCCCCAGCATTTT,CASSPRAPEANQPQHF
NA,TRBJ1-4,TRBV18,NA,TGTGCCAGCTCACCGGACAGTCCCTTTGCAACTAATGAAAAACTGTTTTTT,CASSPDSPFATNEKLFF
NA,TRBJ2-3,TRBV4-3,NA,TGCGCCAGCAGCCAAGTTAGGCTGGCAGATACGCAGTATTTT,CASSQVRLADTQYF
NA,TRBJ1-4,TRBV7-9,NA,TGTGCCAGCAGCAGGAGGGGTGGCGAAAAACTGTTTTTT,CASSRRGGEKLFF
NA,TRBJ2-7,TRBV29-1,NA,TGCAGCGTCCTACGGGACGCCCAGGGATACGAGCAGTACTTC,CSVLRDAQGYEQYF
NA,TRBJ1-4,TRBV19,NA,TGTGCCCCCCGATGGGGATATGAAAAACTGTTTTTT,CAPRWGYEKLFF
NA,TRBJ2-3,TRBV11-2,NA,TGTGCCAGCAGCCCCCCGGGAGATACGCAGTATTTT,CASSPPGDTQYF
NA,TRBJ1-5,TRBV23-1,NA,TGCGCCAGCAGTCGGTCTTGTGACAGGTCAAGCTTAGCGAATCAGCCCCAGCATTTT,CASSRSCDRSSLANQPQHF